These 7 T cell receptor beta chains originate from one sample sequenced in a study of blood T cells in healthy people across ages. Next came a second PCR, run for about 7 to 12 cycles, which used a sample-barcoded 5' primer along with a J-beta primer mix. TCRdb itself ran the 5' RACE reads through MiXCR, one entry per CDR3 protein. The table records 550,000 to 800,000 distinct CDR3 sequences, approximately 31% of them present only once. The sequenced material came from blood. These receptors were taken from a woman over 75 in good health.

This clonotype has only a few counts. The gene calls are TRBV10-2 and TRBJ2-2; 12 bases fit TRBD1. Trimming at V came to 5 bases and at J to 6 bases, leaving 13 bases not matched to a gene. CDR3 length: 18 amino acids. Looked up from germline, CDR1 is WSHSY and CDR2 is SAAADI. CDR3 DNA sequence: TGCGCCAGCAGTCAGCGGGACAGGGGGCGAGTTAGGTCCGGGGAGCTGTTTTTT. Amino acids: CASSQRDRGRVRSGELFF.

Many counts were recorded for this clonotype. A read error may produce the germline difference seen at one junction end. This chain joins TRBV5-1 and TRBJ2-7, with D perhaps assigned TRBD1 or TRBD2 (5 bases each). The length of the CDR3 is 14 residues. Germline lookup yields CDR1 SGHRS and CDR2 YFSETQ. CDR3 DNA: TGTGCCAGCAGCTTACGCCAGGGAGCCTACGAGCAGTACTTC. It yields the protein CASSLRQGAYEQYF.

This clonotype was seen a few times. The junction departs from the called germline gene at one end, perhaps through a read error. The J gene is TRBJ1-1, the V gene TRBV4-2; 9 bases agree with TRBD1. The germline gives CDR1 LGHNA, CDR2 YNFKEQ. CDR3 length equals 15 residues. The CDR3 bases are TGTGCCAGCAGCCAAGGTGGGACAGGGAACGCTGAAGCTTTCTTT. This sequence encodes CASSQGGTGNAEAFF.

The V gene is TRBV5-1, the J gene TRBJ2-5; D ambiguous. The CDR3 spans 12 residues. The germline CDR1 and CDR2 sequences are SGHRS and YFSETQ. Trimming stripped 5 bases from V and 2 bases from J, with 7 bases between. The CDR3 region has the DNA TGCGCCAGCAGTTTTGATCAAGAGACCCAGTACTTC. As protein: CASSFDQETQYF.

This clonotype was seen many times. This chain joins TRBV4-3 and TRBJ1-1; D call uncertain. The CDR3 covers 15 residues. Germline CDR1 reads LGHNA; CDR2 reads YSLEER. Trimming shortened V by 0 bases and J by 1 base, and 9 bases separated the two germline ends. CDR3 in DNA: TGCGCCAGCAGCCAAGATGGAAGGTGGAACACTGAAGCTTTCTTT. This gives the protein CASSQDGRWNTEAFF.

The chain uses TRBV6-1 and TRBJ2-6; 8 bases match TRBD1. The CDR3 spans 18 residues. V trimming: 10 bases; J trimming: 0 bases; junction bases outside the gene matches: 14. CDR1 is MNHNS, CDR2 SASEGT, per germline. CDR3 protein: CAILQGGETLSGANVLTF. The CDR3 nucleotides are TGTGCCATCCTACAGGGGGGCGAGACTCTCTCTGGGGCCAACGTCCTGACTTTC.

In regard to this clonotype: Just one base apart from a much larger clone, this may be a read error. The chain employs TRBV6-1 and TRBJ1-2; D perhaps matches TRBD1 (6 bases). Trimming removed 10 bases at V and 4 bases at J, with 22 bases between. The CDR3 spans 15 residues. Looked up from germline, CDR1 is MNHNS and CDR2 is SASEGT. The CDR3 reads CANRATERQIYGYTF. CDR3 coding DNA: TGTGCCAACAGGGCGACAGAAAGACAAATCTATGGCTACACCTTC.